These 7 T cell receptor beta chains were sequenced from one sample in a study of blood T cells in healthy people across ages. A second PCR of roughly 7 to 11 cycles used a sample-barcoded 5' primer and a J-beta primer mix. TCRdb reprocessed the 5' RACE reads with MiXCR, giving one entry per CDR3 protein. The table records 550,000 to 750,000 distinct CDR3 sequences, roughly 21% of them present only once. Sequencing was carried out using blood. These receptors were collected from a man between 65 and 85 years old in good health.

This clonotype has just a few counts. V usage is TRBV14 and J usage is TRBJ2-2; a weak D match, TRBD2 (6 bases). Trimming removed 4 bases at V and 5 bases at J, with 17 bases between. Germline V gene lookup returns CDR1 SGHDN and CDR2 FVKESK. The CDR3 spans 16 residues. The chain's CDR3 is CASSPLEGLGTGELFF. The CDR3 region has the DNA TGTGCCAGCAGCCCCCTGGAGGGTTTGGGAACCGGGGAGCTGTTTTTT. The whole variable domain, remainder taken from reference TRBV14 and TRBJ2-2, is EAGVTQFPSHSVIEKGQTVTLRCDPISGHDNLYWYRRVMGKEIKFLLHFVKESKQDESGMPNNRFLAERTGGTYSTLKVQPAELEDSGVYFCASSPLEGLGTGELFFGEGSRLTVL.

In its sample, this clonotype was seen a few times. The genes are TRBV10-3 and TRBJ1-4, with D unclear. CDR3 length: 13 amino acids. In germline, CDR1 is ENHRY, CDR2 SYGVKD. The germline V and J ends were trimmed by 0 bases and 6 bases, with 5 bases remaining between them. The CDR3 sequence: CAISESRDEKLFF. The CDR3 DNA follows: TGTGCCATCAGTGAGTCCCGGGATGAAAAACTGTTTTTT.

Notes on this clonotype: Relative to the germline gene, one junction end is altered; a read error may explain this. The chain recombines TRBV24-1 with TRBJ2-1; D may be TRBD2 (5 bases). The CDR3 is 13 amino acids. In germline, CDR1 is KGHDR, CDR2 SFDVKD. CDR3 sequence (DNA): TGTGCCACCTCAGAGGGCCGATTCAATGGGCAGTTCTTC. It translates to CATSEGRFNGQFF.

The rearrangement links TRBV7-6 to TRBJ2-7; D perhaps matches TRBD2 (7 bases). The CDR3 runs 15 residues. V was trimmed by 5 bases and J by 4 bases, leaving 18 bases between them. Germline CDR1 SGHVS, CDR2 FNYEAQ. The CDR3 DNA is TGTGCCAGCAGCCTCCGGGGGGACAAGGAATACGAGCAGTACTTC. It translates to CASSLRGDKEYEQYF.

This clonotype was observed at least ten times. In nucleotides, the CDR3 is TGTGCCACCTCCGGGGAGCTGTTTTTT. Protein: CATSGELFF. The chain is built from TRBV6-1 and TRBJ2-2; D is unclear. Per germline, CDR1 MNHNS and CDR2 SASEGT. V lost 10 bases, J lost 6 bases, and 3 bases lay in between. The length of the CDR3 is 9 residues.

Comments on this clonotype: An end of the junction differs from the germline gene, which may be a read error. The chain links TRBV12-3 or TRBV12-4 to TRBJ2-3; tentatively, D is TRBD1 (6 bases). This CDR3 contains 15 residues. The CDR3 sequence: CASSPRKVGADAQYF. Here the CDR3 DNA reads TGTGCCAGCAGTCCCCGTAAAGTGGGGGCAGATGCGCAGTATTTT.

The chain is built from TRBV15 and TRBJ2-5; D not certain. V was shortened by 2 bases and J by 1 base, with 11 bases between the two germline ends. The CDR3 has 15 residues. Per germline, CDR1 LNHNV and CDR2 YYDKDF (reference sequence). The CDR3 region has the DNA TGTGCCACCAGCAGAAGGAAAGCGCTCCAAGAGACCCAGTACTTC. As protein: CATSRRKALQETQYF.